This note documents a single TCR beta chain sequence. Repertoires were generated with immunoSEQ multiplex PCR, while TCRdb's copy carries only in-frame clones and drops some. This sample has 250,000 to 350,000 clones; 75% to 95% occur once, and the top ten carry approximately 7.5%. There are 15 residues in the CDR3. With V trimmed by 0 bases and J by 7 bases, 9 bases remained unmatched. Germline CDR1 is SGHRS and CDR2 is YFSETQ. This record comes from a study of blood T cell repertoires in COVID-19. Sequenced input: peripheral blood. V gene TRBV5-1 combines with J gene TRBJ2-7; 8 bases are a match to TRBD1. The source is a woman aged 25 to 39 with COVID-19, enrolled during active disease. CDR3 sequence reads: CASSLEAGGVGEQYF. CDR3 nucleotides: TGCGCCAGCAGCTTGGAGGCAGGGGGCGTTGGGGAGCAGTACTTC. The whole variable domain, filled in from reference TRBV5-1 and TRBJ2-7, reads KAGVTQTPRYLIKTRGQQVTLSCSPISGHRSVSWYQQTPGQGLQFLFEYFSETQRNKGNFPGRFSGRQFSNSRSEMNVSTLELGDSALYLCASSLEAGGVGEQYFGPGTRLTVT.